Here is one TCR beta chain with its context. Germline values: CDR1 MNHNS, CDR2 SASEGT. The CDR3 sequence is 15 residues long. Trimming took 7 bases from V and 5 from J; bases not matched to a gene: 8. TCRdb reassembled clones from the PCR reads with MiXCR. The data show under 20,000 clones, with 29% seen just once and roughly 13% held by the top ten. This specimen comes from a study of metastatic and nonmetastatic thyroid tumors. Not a single patient had been given any form of treatment at any point before undergoing thyroid surgery. The sample was tumor tissue. The chain employs TRBV6-1 and TRBJ2-5, with TRBD2 matching 12 bases. This sequence was found in a female donor with papillary thyroid cancer or a benign thyroid nodule (not recorded which). Some clones in this sample may be carry-over from other donors' samples. The CDR3 reads CASNLLAGGGETQYF. CDR3 DNA sequence: TGTGCCAGCAACCTACTAGCGGGAGGAGGTGAGACCCAGTACTTC.